This T cell receptor beta chain derives from a study of cytotoxic CD8 clonotypes in ibrutinib-treated CLL. The ends were cut back, 2 bases at V and 7 bases at J, with 9 bases in the middle. CDR1 and CDR2 from the germline V gene are SSHAT and FNYEAQ (reference sequence). CDR3 length: 13 amino acids. The table came from immunoSEQ multiplex PCR; TCRdb's copy has only in-frame clones and leaves some out. The sample lists 200,000 to 250,000 clones, around 75% seen once, with approximately 5.9% in the top ten. The V and J genes are TRBV7-7 and TRBJ1-5; possibly TRBD1 for D (5 bases). This TCR was recovered from a human donor with chronic lymphocytic leukemia. The material was PBMCs, obtained after 12 months of ibrutinib treatment. Here the CDR3 DNA reads TGTGCCAGCAGCTTAAATGAGGGGCAGCCCCAGCATTTT. It is translated as CASSLNEGQPQHF. The complete variable domain, with remaining parts taken from reference TRBV7-7 and TRBJ1-5, reads GAGVSQSPRYKVTKRGQDVTLRCDPISSHATLYWYQQALGQGPEFLTYFNYEAQPDKSGLPSDRFSAERPEGSISTLTIQRTEQRDSAMYRCASSLNEGQPQHFGDGTRLSIL.